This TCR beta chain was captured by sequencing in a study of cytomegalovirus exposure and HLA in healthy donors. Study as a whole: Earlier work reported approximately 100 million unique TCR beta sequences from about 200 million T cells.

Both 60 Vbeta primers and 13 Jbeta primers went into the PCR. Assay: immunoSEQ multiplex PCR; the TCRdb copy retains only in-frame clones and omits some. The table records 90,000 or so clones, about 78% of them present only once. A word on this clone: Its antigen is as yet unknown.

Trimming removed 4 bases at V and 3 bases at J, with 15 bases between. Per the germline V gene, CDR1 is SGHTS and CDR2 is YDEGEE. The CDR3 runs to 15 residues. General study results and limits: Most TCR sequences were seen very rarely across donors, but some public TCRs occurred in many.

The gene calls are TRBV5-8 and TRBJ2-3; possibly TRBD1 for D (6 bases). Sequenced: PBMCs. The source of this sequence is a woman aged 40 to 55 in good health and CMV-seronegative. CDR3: CASSIGTSKTDTQYF. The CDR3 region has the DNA TGTGCCAGCAGCATCGGGACATCCAAGACAGATACGCAGTATTTT.